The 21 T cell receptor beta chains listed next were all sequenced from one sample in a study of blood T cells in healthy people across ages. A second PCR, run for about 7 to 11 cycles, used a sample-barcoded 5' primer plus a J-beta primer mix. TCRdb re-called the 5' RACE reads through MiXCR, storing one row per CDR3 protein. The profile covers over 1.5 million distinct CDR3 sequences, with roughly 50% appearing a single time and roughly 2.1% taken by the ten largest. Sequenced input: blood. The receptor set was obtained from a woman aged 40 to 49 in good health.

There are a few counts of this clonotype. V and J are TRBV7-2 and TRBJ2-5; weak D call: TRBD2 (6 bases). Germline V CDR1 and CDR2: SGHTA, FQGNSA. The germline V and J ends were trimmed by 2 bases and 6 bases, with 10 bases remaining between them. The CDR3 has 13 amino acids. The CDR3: CASSLRRGQTQYF. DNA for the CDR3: TGTGCCAGCAGCTTAAGGAGGGGCCAGACCCAGTACTTC.

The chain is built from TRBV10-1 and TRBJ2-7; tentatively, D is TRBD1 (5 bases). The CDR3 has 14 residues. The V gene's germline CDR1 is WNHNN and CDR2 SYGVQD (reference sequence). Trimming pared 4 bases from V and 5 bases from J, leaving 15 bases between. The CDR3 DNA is TGCGCCAGCAGTGTTAGGCAGGGAAGCGACGAGCAGTACTTC. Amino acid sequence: CASSVRQGSDEQYF.

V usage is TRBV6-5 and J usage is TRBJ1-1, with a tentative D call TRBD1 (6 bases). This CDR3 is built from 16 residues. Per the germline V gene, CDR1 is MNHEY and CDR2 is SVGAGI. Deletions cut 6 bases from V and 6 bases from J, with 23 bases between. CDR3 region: CASRGPGAEVFAEAFF. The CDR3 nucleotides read TGTGCCAGCAGAGGGCCGGGGGCCGAAGTGTTCGCTGAAGCTTTCTTT.

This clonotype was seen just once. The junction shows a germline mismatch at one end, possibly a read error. The CDR3 DNA reads as TGTGCCTGCAGTGACCCAGCGGCGGGATACTACGAGCAGTACTTC. Translation: CACSDPAAGYYEQYF. The chain has TRBV28 and TRBJ2-7, with a weak D call TRBD2 (6 bases). CDR1 and CDR2 from the germline V gene are MDHEN and SYDVKM. The CDR3 is made up of 15 amino acids.

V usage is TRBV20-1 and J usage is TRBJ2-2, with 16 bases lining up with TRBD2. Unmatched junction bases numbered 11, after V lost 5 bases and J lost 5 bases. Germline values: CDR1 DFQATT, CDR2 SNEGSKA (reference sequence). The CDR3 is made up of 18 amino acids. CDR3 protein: CSAPHGGLAGGRTGELFF. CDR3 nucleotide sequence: TGCAGTGCTCCCCACGGGGGACTAGCGGGGGGGCGGACCGGGGAGCTGTTTTTT.

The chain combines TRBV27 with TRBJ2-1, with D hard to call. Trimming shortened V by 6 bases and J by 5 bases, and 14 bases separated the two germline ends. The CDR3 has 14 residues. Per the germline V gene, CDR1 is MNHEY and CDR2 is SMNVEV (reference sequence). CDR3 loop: CASSLSEANNEQFF. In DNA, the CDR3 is TGTGCCAGCAGCCTTTCCGAGGCCAACAATGAGCAGTTCTTC.

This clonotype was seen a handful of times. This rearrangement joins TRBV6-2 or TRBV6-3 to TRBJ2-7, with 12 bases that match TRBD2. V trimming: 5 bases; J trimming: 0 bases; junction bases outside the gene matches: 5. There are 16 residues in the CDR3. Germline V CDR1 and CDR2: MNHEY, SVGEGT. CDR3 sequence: CASSKTSGGFSYEQYF. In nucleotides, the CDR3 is TGTGCCAGCAGTAAGACTAGCGGGGGTTTCTCCTACGAGCAGTACTTC.

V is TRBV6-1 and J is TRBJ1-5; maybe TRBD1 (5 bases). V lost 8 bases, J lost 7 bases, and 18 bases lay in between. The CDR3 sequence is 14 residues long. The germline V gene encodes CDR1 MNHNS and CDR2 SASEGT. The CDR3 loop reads CASRGIGVAQPQHF. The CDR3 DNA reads TGTGCCAGCCGAGGAATAGGGGTGGCGCAGCCCCAGCATTTT.

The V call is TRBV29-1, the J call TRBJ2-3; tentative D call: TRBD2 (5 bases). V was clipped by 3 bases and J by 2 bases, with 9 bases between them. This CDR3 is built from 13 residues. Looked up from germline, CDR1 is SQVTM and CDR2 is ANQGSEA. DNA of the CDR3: TGCAGCGTTGATGAGGGATACACAGATACGCAGTATTTT. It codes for CSVDEGYTDTQYF.

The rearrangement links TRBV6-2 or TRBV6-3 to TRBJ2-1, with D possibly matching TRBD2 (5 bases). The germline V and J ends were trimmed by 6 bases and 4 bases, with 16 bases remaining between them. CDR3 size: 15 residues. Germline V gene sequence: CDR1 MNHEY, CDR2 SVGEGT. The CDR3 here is CASRPSGLTYNEQFF. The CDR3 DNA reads TGTGCCAGCAGGCCATCCGGACTTACTTACAATGAGCAGTTCTTC.

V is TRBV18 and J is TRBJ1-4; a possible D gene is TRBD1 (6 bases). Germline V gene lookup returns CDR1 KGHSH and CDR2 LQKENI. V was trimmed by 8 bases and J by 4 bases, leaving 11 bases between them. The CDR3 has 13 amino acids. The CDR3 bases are TGTGCCAGCGCAGCAGGGGTTAATGAAAAACTGTTTTTT. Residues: CASAAGVNEKLFF. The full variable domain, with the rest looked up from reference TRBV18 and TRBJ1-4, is NAGVMQNPRHLVRRRGQEARLRCSPMKGHSHVYWYRQLPEEGLKFMVYLQKENIIDESGMPKERFSAEFPKEGPSILRIQQVVRGDSAAYFCASAAGVNEKLFFGSGTQLSVL.

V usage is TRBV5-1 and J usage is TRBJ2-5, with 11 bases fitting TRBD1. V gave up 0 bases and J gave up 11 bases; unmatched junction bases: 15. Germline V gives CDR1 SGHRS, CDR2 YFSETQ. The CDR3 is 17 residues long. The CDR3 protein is CASSLARGTGGYNEQYF. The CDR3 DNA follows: TGCGCCAGCAGCTTGGCCCGGGGGACAGGGGGTTACAATGAGCAGTACTTC.

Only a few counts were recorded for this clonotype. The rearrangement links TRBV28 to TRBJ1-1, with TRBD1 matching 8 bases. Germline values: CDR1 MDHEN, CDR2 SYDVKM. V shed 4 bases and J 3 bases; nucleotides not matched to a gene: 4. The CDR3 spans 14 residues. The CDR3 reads CASSWTGRDTEAFF. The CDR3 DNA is TGTGCCAGCAGTTGGACAGGGCGCGACACTGAAGCTTTCTTT.

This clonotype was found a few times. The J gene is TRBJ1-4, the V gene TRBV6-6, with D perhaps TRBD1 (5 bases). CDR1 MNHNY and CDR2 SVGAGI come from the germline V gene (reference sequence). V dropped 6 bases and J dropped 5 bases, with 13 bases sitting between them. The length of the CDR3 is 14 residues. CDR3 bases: TGTGCCAGCAGGGACGACAGCCTAAATGAAAAACTGTTTTTT. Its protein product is CASRDDSLNEKLFF.

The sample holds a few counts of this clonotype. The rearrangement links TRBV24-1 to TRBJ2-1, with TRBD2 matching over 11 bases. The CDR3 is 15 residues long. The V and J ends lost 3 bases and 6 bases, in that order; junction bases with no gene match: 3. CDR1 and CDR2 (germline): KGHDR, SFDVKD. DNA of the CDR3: TGTGCCACCAGTGATGTAGCGGGGGGGCCCAATGAGCAGTTCTTC. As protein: CATSDVAGGPNEQFF.

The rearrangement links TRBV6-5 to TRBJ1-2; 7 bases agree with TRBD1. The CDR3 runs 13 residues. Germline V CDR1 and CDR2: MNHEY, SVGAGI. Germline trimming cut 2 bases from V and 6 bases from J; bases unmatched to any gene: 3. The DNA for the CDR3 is TGTGCCAGCAGTTACGACAGGGTCGATGGCTACACCTTC. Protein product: CASSYDRVDGYTF.

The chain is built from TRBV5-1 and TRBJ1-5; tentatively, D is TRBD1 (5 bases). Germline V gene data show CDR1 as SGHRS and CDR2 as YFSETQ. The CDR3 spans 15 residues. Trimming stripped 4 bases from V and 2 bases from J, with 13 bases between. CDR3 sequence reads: CASSQWGGGNQPQHF. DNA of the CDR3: TGCGCCAGCAGCCAATGGGGAGGGGGCAATCAGCCCCAGCATTTT.

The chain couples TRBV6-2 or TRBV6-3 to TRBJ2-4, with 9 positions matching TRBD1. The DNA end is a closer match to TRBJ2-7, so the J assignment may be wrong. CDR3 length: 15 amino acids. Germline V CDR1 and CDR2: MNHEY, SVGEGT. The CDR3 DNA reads TGTGCCAGCAGTTCAGACGGGACAGGGTGGGACGAGCAGTACTTC. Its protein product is CASSSDGTGWDEQYF.

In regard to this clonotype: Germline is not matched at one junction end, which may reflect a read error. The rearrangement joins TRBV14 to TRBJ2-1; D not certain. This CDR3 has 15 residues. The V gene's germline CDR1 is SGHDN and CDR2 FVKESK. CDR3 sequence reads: CASSLDVSSNNEQFF. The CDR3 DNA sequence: TGTGCCAGCAGTCTCGACGTAAGCTCCAACAATGAGCAGTTCTTC.

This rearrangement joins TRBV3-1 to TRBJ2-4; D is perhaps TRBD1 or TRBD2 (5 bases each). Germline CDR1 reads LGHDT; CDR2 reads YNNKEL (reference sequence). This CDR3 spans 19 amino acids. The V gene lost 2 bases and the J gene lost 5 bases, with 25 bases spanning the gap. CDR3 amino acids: CASSQRARGARPWENIQYF. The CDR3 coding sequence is TGTGCCAGCAGCCAAAGGGCTAGAGGGGCCCGTCCGTGGGAAAACATTCAGTACTTC.

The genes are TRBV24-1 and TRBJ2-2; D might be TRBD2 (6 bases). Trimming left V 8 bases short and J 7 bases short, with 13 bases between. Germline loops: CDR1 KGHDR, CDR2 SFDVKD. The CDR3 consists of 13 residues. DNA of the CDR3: TGTGCCACCATGGCACTGGGAGGCGGGGAGCTGTTTTTT. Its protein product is CATMALGGGELFF.